Listed here are 8 T cell receptor beta chains from one sample, sequenced in a study of T cell responses to AZD1222 COVID-19 vaccine. Measured with immunoSEQ multiplex PCR; TCRdb has only the in-frame clones, and not every one. The data hold roughly 160,000 clones, with 88% observed a single time. The sample in question was peripheral blood, obtained 28 days after the second AZD1222 dose. These receptors were obtained from an adult who received the AZD1222 COVID-19 vaccine.

The rearrangement joins TRBV19 to TRBJ1-2; 7 nucleotides line up with TRBD1. The CDR3 spans 14 residues. CDR1 is LNHDA and CDR2 is SQIVND in the germline V gene (reference sequence). The junction had 6 bases not matched to a gene; V was cut back by 3 bases and J by 5 bases. This chain's CDR3 is CASSITGTAYGYTF. CDR3 DNA sequence: TGTGCCAGTAGTATTACCGGGACAGCTTATGGCTACACCTTC.

J is TRBJ2-5 and V is TRBV19; D not certain. CDR3 length equals 13 residues. Germline V lookup: CDR1 LNHDA, CDR2 SQIVND (reference sequence). V was cut by 5 bases and J by 1 base, with 8 bases left in between. The CDR3 coding sequence is TGTGCCAGTAGTGGGGATCTCCAAGAGACCCAGTACTTC. This encodes CASSGDLQETQYF.

The V call is TRBV7-3, the J call TRBJ1-2, with unresolved D. There are 15 residues in the CDR3. The germline V and J ends were trimmed by 2 bases and 4 bases, with 14 bases remaining between them. Per the germline V gene, CDR1 is SGHTA and CDR2 is FQGTGA. The CDR3 DNA reads as TGTGCCAGCAGCTTACGACCGGGCGCAGTCTATGGCTACACCTTC. The encoded protein is CASSLRPGAVYGYTF.

The chain couples TRBV7-2 to TRBJ1-1; 8 nucleotides agree with TRBD1. The CDR3 is 14 residues long. V shed 2 bases and J 1 base; nucleotides not matched to a gene: 0. CDR1 is SGHTA and CDR2 is FQGNSA in the germline V gene. The CDR3 DNA reads as TGTGCCAGCAGCTTACAGGGGGCGAACACTGAAGCTTTCTTT. Protein product: CASSLQGANTEAFF.

This chain connects TRBV30 to TRBJ1-4; TRBD1 aligns across 7 bases. The CDR3 is 16 amino acids. J lost 0 bases, V lost 3 bases, and 7 bases had no gene match. CDR1 and CDR2 from the germline V gene are GTSNPN and SVGIG (reference sequence). The DNA of the CDR3 is TGTGCCTGGAGACCGGGACAGCTTTCAACTAATGAAAAACTGTTTTTT. Translated: CAWRPGQLSTNEKLFF.

This clone was detected a few times. This chain joins TRBV27 and TRBJ1-2, with D uncertain. The germline CDR1 and CDR2 sequences are MNHEY and SMNVEV (reference sequence). CDR3 size: 14 residues. V was pared by 8 bases and J by 8 bases, with 21 bases between. The CDR3: CASPTAGAGGGYTF. The CDR3 DNA follows: TGTGCCAGCCCTACCGCAGGCGCTGGTGGGGGCTACACCTTC.

The chain links TRBV14 to TRBJ1-2; no definite D call. There are 13 residues in the CDR3. In germline, CDR1 is SGHDN, CDR2 FVKESK. The germline V and J ends were trimmed by 4 bases and 5 bases, with 11 bases remaining between them. The DNA of the CDR3 is TGTGCCAGCAGCCGAGGCCTACAGTATGGCTACACCTTC. As protein: CASSRGLQYGYTF.

The V call is TRBV5-4, the J call TRBJ2-5, with D tentatively TRBD1 or TRBD2 (7 bases each). Trimming took 4 bases from V and 4 from J, leaving 17 bases between them. Germline V gene lookup returns CDR1 SGHNT and CDR2 YYREEE (reference sequence). There are 15 residues in the CDR3. DNA of the CDR3: TGTGCCAGCAGCCCAGGGGGGGTCACGAGAGAGACCCAGTACTTC. Encoded protein: CASSPGGVTRETQYF.